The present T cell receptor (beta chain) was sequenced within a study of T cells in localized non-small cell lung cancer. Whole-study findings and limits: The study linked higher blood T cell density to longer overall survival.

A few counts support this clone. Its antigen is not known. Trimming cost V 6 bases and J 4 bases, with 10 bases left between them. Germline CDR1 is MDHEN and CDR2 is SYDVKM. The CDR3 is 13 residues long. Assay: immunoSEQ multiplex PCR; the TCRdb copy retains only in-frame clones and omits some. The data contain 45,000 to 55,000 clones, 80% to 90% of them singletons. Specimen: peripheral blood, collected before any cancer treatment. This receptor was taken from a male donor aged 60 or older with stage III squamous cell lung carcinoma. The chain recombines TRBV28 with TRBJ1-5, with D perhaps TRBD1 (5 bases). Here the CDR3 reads CASSSYRNQPQHF. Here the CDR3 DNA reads TGTGCCAGCAGCTCGTACAGGAATCAGCCCCAGCATTTT.